The 8 T cell receptor beta chains reported below all come from one sample, sequenced in a study of Ad26.COV2.S vaccination and SARS-CoV-2 variants. Treatment here: some 19 received Ad26.COV2.S at low or high dose, single or two shots; several received placebo; per-sample allocation not given. Sampling was performed 63 days after the first vaccine or placebo injection. The repertoire was sequenced with immunoSEQ multiplex PCR; TCRdb's copy has only in-frame clones and lacks some. The data hold roughly 700,000 clones, with roughly 90% observed a single time. Sequencing was performed on peripheral blood, taken in a trial of Ad26.COV2.S vaccine versus placebo. Receptors originate from a person aged 18-60 years who received the Ad26.COV2.S COVID-19 vaccine or a placebo.

This clone has a count of ten or more. The chain carries TRBV6-5 and TRBJ1-2, with 7 bases identical to TRBD1. The trim removed 6 bases at V and 0 bases at J, leaving 7 bases unmatched. The germline V gene has CDR1 MNHEY and CDR2 SVGAGI. This CDR3 is 15 amino acids long. The CDR3 loop is CASSSTTGANYGYTF. CDR3 sequence (DNA): TGTGCCAGCAGCTCTACTACAGGGGCTAACTATGGCTACACCTTC.

The rearrangement joins TRBV5-1 to TRBJ2-5, with D tentatively TRBD1 or TRBD2 (5 bases each). The germline gives CDR1 SGHRS, CDR2 YFSETQ. The CDR3 sequence is 13 residues long. V dropped 4 bases and J dropped 1 base, with 8 bases sitting between them. The chain's CDR3 is CASSRDGQETQYF. CDR3 in DNA: TGCGCCAGCAGCCGGGACGGCCAAGAGACCCAGTACTTC.

Comments on this clone: This sample also contains other DNA sequences that code for the same CDR3. This chain uses TRBV6-5 with TRBJ1-2; possibly TRBD1 for D (5 bases). The CDR3 runs to 14 residues. With 2 bases removed from V and 2 bases from J, the gap between germline ends came to 9 bases. Germline CDR1 is MNHEY and CDR2 is SVGAGI. This chain's CDR3 is CASSYGGGNYGYTF. The CDR3 coding sequence is TGTGCCAGCAGTTACGGGGGTGGAAACTATGGCTACACCTTC.

On this clone itself: Compared with germline, one end of the junction differs, possibly owing to a read error. V gene TRBV19 combines with J gene TRBJ2-5, with D uncertain. From germline, CDR1 is LNHDA and CDR2 SQIVND (reference sequence). This CDR3 is built from 14 residues. The CDR3 loop is CASSMGSFQEPQYF. In nucleotides, the CDR3 is TGTGCCAGTAGTATGGGCAGCTTTCAAGAGCCCCAGTACTTC. Together with reference TRBV19 and TRBJ2-5, the CDR3 gives the full variable domain: DGGITQSPKYLFRKEGQNVTLSCEQNLNHDAMYWYRQDPGQGLRLIYYSQIVNDFQKGDIAEGYSVSREKKESFPLTVTSAQKNPTAFYLCASSMGSFQEPQYFGPGTRLLVL.

On this clone: The sample has other DNA sequences that encode this CDR3 too. The rearrangement links TRBV15 to TRBJ2-5; D is perhaps TRBD2 (5 bases). Germline V gives CDR1 LNHNV, CDR2 YYDKDF (reference sequence). Between the trimmed V and J ends, which lost 0 bases and 3 bases, there was a span of 8 bases. CDR3 size: 14 residues. This chain's CDR3 is CATSRDRGKETQYF. In DNA, the CDR3 is TGTGCCACCAGCAGAGATCGGGGAAAAGAGACCCAGTACTTC. Using reference TRBV15 and TRBJ2-5 for the parts outside the CDR3, the full variable domain is DAMVIQNPRYQVTQFGKPVTLSCSQTLNHNVMYWYQQKSSQAPKLLFHYYDKDFNNEADTPDNFQSRRPNTSFCFLDIRSPGLGDTAMYLCATSRDRGKETQYFGPGTRLLVL.

The chain has TRBV2 and TRBJ1-1, with 9 bases fitting TRBD1. The CDR3 is 14 amino acids. CDR1 and CDR2 (germline): SNHLY, FYNNEI. V lost 6 bases to trimming and J lost 4 bases; unmatched junction nucleotides: 6. CDR3 in amino acids: CASRADRGGTEAFF. The CDR3 DNA reads as TGTGCCAGCAGAGCTGACAGGGGGGGCACTGAAGCTTTCTTT.

This chain connects TRBV6-5 to TRBJ2-5; D remains unclear. Germline lookup yields CDR1 MNHEY and CDR2 SVGAGI. This CDR3 is 14 amino acids long. V lost 0 bases, J lost 9 bases, and 14 bases lay in between. CDR3 nucleotide sequence: TGTGCCAGCAGTTACTCGGGCATAAAGGTGGCCCAGTACTTC. Protein product: CASSYSGIKVAQYF.

This sequence joins TRBV15 and TRBJ2-7, with 9 bases that match TRBD1. The V and J ends lost 5 bases and 1 base, in that order; junction bases with no gene match: 9. The CDR3 is 16 residues long. Germline CDR1 and CDR2: LNHNV and YYDKDF (reference sequence). This CDR3 reads CATSGDPGQGSYEQYF. The CDR3 DNA reads as TGTGCCACCAGCGGGGACCCGGGACAGGGTTCCTACGAGCAGTACTTC.